Shown below are 27 T cell receptor beta chains from a single sample sequenced in a study of HIV-infected patients and healthy controls. Reverse transcription used about 500 ng RNA and constant-region primers for alpha and beta. Separate chain-specific third strand synthesis with multiplexing indices produced the alpha and beta libraries. A single record per CDR3 protein comes from TCRdb applying MiXCR to the 5' RACE reads. The sample lists around 5,800 distinct CDR3 sequences, approximately 22% seen once, with under 30% in the top ten. All unsorted peripheral T cells were captured because whole blood was used without fractionation. Material: blood, obtained before antiretroviral therapy. These receptors were collected from an adult with HIV infection.

In its sample, this clonotype was seen a few times. The CDR3 DNA follows: TGTGCCAGCAGGGGGACAGGCAGCAATCAGCCCCAGCATTTT. It specifies CASRGTGSNQPQHF. The chain employs TRBV2 and TRBJ1-5; TRBD1 agrees at 8 bases. J lost 1 base, V lost 6 bases, and 2 bases had no gene match. Germline values: CDR1 SNHLY, CDR2 FYNNEI. The CDR3 contains 14 residues.

This clonotype was seen ten or more times. V and J are TRBV7-9 and TRBJ2-3; D gene unclear. Germline V gene data show CDR1 as SEHNR and CDR2 as FQNEAQ (reference sequence). V was shortened by 0 bases and J by 4 bases, with 2 bases between the two germline ends. The CDR3 consists of 12 residues. CDR3 DNA sequence: TGTGCCAGCAGCTTAGCTCCAGATACGCAGTATTTT. This codes for CASSLAPDTQYF.

This clonotype is medium-sized by share. The chain recombines TRBV4-3 with TRBJ2-1; D call uncertain. V gave up 0 bases and J gave up 7 bases, with 13 bases separating them. This CDR3 contains 15 residues. From germline, CDR1 is LGHNA and CDR2 YSLEER. CDR3: CASSQDTTVFNEQFF. DNA for the CDR3: TGCGCCAGCAGCCAAGATACTACGGTTTTTAATGAGCAGTTCTTC.

A few counts support this clonotype. The chain is built from TRBV9 and TRBJ2-3, with 9 bases lining up with TRBD2. The CDR3 runs 15 residues. Germline CDR1 and CDR2: SGDLS and YYNGEE. V lost 4 bases and J lost 2; bases outside the gene matches: 5. In DNA form, the CDR3 reads TGTGCCAGCAGCATACTAGCGGGTCCCACAGATACGCAGTATTTT. It encodes CASSILAGPTDTQYF.

By sample share, this clonotype is medium-sized. The chain has TRBV4-3 and TRBJ1-1; D gene uncertain. The CDR3 runs to 13 residues. CDR1 is LGHNA and CDR2 is YSLEER in the germline V gene. V was pared by 0 bases and J by 7 bases, with 9 bases between. The CDR3 reads CASSQEAVGEAFF. CDR3 DNA: TGCGCCAGCAGCCAAGAAGCCGTGGGTGAAGCTTTCTTT.

By its share, this clonotype is medium-sized. This CDR3 is CASSQDRVNTEAFF. The CDR3, as DNA: TGTGCCAGCAGCCAAGATAGAGTAAACACTGAAGCTTTCTTT. V and J are TRBV14 and TRBJ1-1; unclear D gene. The ends were cut back, 0 bases at V and 2 bases at J, with 7 bases in the middle. Germline assignment: CDR1 SGHDN and CDR2 FVKESK. This CDR3 region has 14 residues.

By share, this clonotype counts as medium-sized. J is TRBJ1-1 and V is TRBV12-5, with D perhaps TRBD1 (5 bases). The CDR3 is 12 amino acids. V dropped 10 bases and J dropped 5 bases, with 14 bases sitting between them. CDR1 and CDR2 (germline): LGHNT, FRNRAP. The CDR3 sequence is CATQRGVTEAFF. CDR3 in DNA: TGTGCTACCCAACGGGGGGTGACTGAAGCTTTCTTT.

To note about this clonotype: A single base separates this from a much larger clone, so it may be a read error. The V call is TRBV30, the J call TRBJ1-5, with D maybe TRBD1 (5 bases). The V gene's germline CDR1 is GTSNPN and CDR2 SVGIG (reference sequence). The CDR3 consists of 13 residues. The chain's CDR3 is CAWGADSNQPKHF. In nucleotides, the CDR3 is TGTGCCTGGGGGGCCGATAGCAATCAGCCCAAGCATTTT.

Comments on this clonotype: The junction differs from germline at one of its ends, possibly a read error. The chain uses TRBV2 and TRBJ1-1, with TRBD1 identical over 10 bases. The CDR3 has 12 amino acids. Germline lookup yields CDR1 SNHLY and CDR2 FYNNEI. In DNA, the CDR3 is TGTGCCAGCAGTGAAGGGGACAGGGGTCCCACGTTT. Residues: CASSEGDRGPTF.

By proportion, this clonotype is medium-sized. This chain connects TRBV5-1 to TRBJ2-1, with 7 bases aligning to TRBD2. The germline CDR1 and CDR2 sequences are SGHRS and YFSETQ. The CDR3 consists of 13 residues. After removal of 0 bases from V and 12 bases from J, the junction contained 6 bases not matched to a gene. The CDR3 loop reads CASSLAGGSSQFF. The CDR3 DNA is TGCGCCAGCAGCTTGGCCGGCGGGAGCTCGCAGTTCTTC.

The genes are TRBV5-1 and TRBJ1-2, with D perhaps TRBD1 (5 bases). Germline V gene lookup returns CDR1 SGHRS and CDR2 YFSETQ. The CDR3 is made up of 14 amino acids. V shed 0 bases and J shed 5 bases, with 11 bases lying between them. CDR3 loop: CASSLGDLSYGYTF. The CDR3 bases are TGCGCCAGCAGCTTGGGGGACTTATCATATGGCTACACCTTC. The entire variable domain, with the rest obtained from reference TRBV5-1 and TRBJ1-2, is as follows: KAGVTQTPRYLIKTRGQQVTLSCSPISGHRSVSWYQQTPGQGLQFLFEYFSETQRNKGNFPGRFSGRQFSNSRSEMNVSTLELGDSALYLCASSLGDLSYGYTFGSGTRLTVV.

To note about this clonotype: A much larger clone lies a single base off, so this may be a read error. The V gene is TRBV29-1, the J gene TRBJ2-7, with D possibly being TRBD1 (5 bases). CDR3 length equals 12 residues. Germline V gives CDR1 SQVTM, CDR2 ANQGSEA. Deletions cut 7 bases from V and 2 bases from J, with 12 bases between. Here the CDR3 DNA reads TGCAGCGCTGGACATGGGACCTACGAGCAGTACTTC. This codes for CSAGHGTYEQYF.

This clonotype was seen a handful of times. V usage is TRBV5-1 and J usage is TRBJ2-2, with 8 bases identical to TRBD2. Germline-derived CDR1 and CDR2 are SGHRS and YFSETQ. The CDR3 length is 14 residues. Trimming cost V 7 bases and J 5 bases; bases outside gene matches: 7. The CDR3 nucleotides are TGCGCCAGCCCGGGACTAGTGTTGACCGGGGAGCTGTTTTTT. Its protein product is CASPGLVLTGELFF.

By its share, this clonotype is medium-sized. V gene TRBV14 combines with J gene TRBJ1-1, with D hard to call. CDR1 and CDR2 from the germline V gene are SGHDN and FVKESK. CDR3 length: 15 residues. V was cut by 0 bases and J by 1 base, with 9 bases left in between. CDR3 in amino acids: CASSQENSTNTEAFF. The CDR3 region has the DNA TGTGCCAGCAGCCAAGAGAACAGTACGAACACTGAAGCTTTCTTT.

The V and J genes are TRBV12-3 or TRBV12-4 and TRBJ2-7; D uncertain. V lost 5 bases and J lost 7, with 15 bases in between. This CDR3 spans 13 amino acids. The CDR3 coding sequence is TGTGCCAGCAGTCCCCGTTTTGTGGGGGAGCAGTACTTC. It specifies CASSPRFVGEQYF.

Comments on this clonotype: It may be a read error: a sequence one base away is much more abundant. The chain joins TRBV7-2 to TRBJ1-1; D possibly corresponds to TRBD1 (6 bases). CDR1 and CDR2 (germline): SGHTA, FQGNSA. The CDR3 totals 15 residues. The CDR3 coding sequence is TGTGCCAGCAGCTTGAATCCGGGGGCCAACACTGAAGATTTCTTT. Amino acids: CASSLNPGANTEDFF.

The CDR3 DNA reads TGTGCCAGCAGCGAAGGGACTAGCAGGGGGGCCTACAATGAGCAGTTCTTC. Its translation: CASSEGTSRGAYNEQFF. The chain uses TRBV5-4 and TRBJ2-1, with 9 bases aligning to TRBD2. There are 17 residues in the CDR3. Germline loops: CDR1 SGHNT, CDR2 YYREEE (reference sequence). V lost 4 bases, J lost 2 bases, and 10 bases stayed unmatched.

In regard to this clonotype: With a much larger clone just one base away, this may be a read error. This chain links TRBV6-5 with TRBJ2-5; D possibly corresponds to TRBD2 (6 bases). The germline gives CDR1 MNHEY, CDR2 SVGAGI. The CDR3 is made up of 14 amino acids. The CDR3 DNA sequence: TGTGCCAGCAGCTATACGGGAGAACAAGAGACCGAGTACTTC. Translation: CASSYTGEQETEYF.

This clonotype appeared many times. This chain uses TRBV7-2 with TRBJ2-3, with 9 bases that match TRBD2. CDR1 SGHTA and CDR2 FQGNSA come from the germline V gene. Trimming cost V 1 base and J 3 bases; bases outside gene matches: 5. There are 16 residues in the CDR3. CDR3 amino acids: CASSLGGLAGTDTQYF. The DNA for the CDR3 is TGTGCCAGCAGCTTAGGGGGACTAGCAGGTACAGATACGCAGTATTTT.

This clonotype has more than one count but fewer than ten. J is TRBJ2-7 and V is TRBV12-3 or TRBV12-4; no definite D call. CDR3 length equals 14 residues. Trimming removed 7 bases at V and 2 bases at J, with 15 bases between. The CDR3 loop is CASTLGSGAYEQYF. The CDR3 bases are TGTGCCAGCACCCTGGGTTCAGGAGCCTACGAGCAGTACTTC.

In this sample, this clonotype is medium-sized (0.01 to 0.1%). This chain uses TRBV7-8 with TRBJ1-1; D remains ambiguous. CDR3 length: 15 residues. Germline CDR1 SGHVS, CDR2 FQNEAQ. The V gene lost 9 bases and the J gene lost 0 bases, with 17 bases spanning the gap. The CDR3 region is CASLPDGAMNTEAFF. The CDR3 DNA reads TGTGCCAGTTTACCCGACGGCGCGATGAACACTGAAGCTTTCTTT.

In its sample, this clonotype was seen many times. The J gene is TRBJ1-5, the V gene TRBV7-9, with no clear D. This CDR3 has 14 residues. Trimming left V 3 bases short and J 4 bases short, with 10 bases between. Germline CDR1 SEHNR, CDR2 FQNEAQ (reference sequence). CDR3 DNA: TGTGCCAGCAGCTTTATTTGGGAGAATCAGCCCCAGCATTTT. It is translated as CASSFIWENQPQHF.

This clonotype ranks as medium-sized (0.01 to 0.1%). The chain is built from TRBV5-1 and TRBJ2-5, with TRBD2 identical over 7 bases. With 4 bases clipped from V and 5 bases from J, the junction kept 8 bases outside the gene matches. Germline lookup yields CDR1 SGHRS and CDR2 YFSETQ. The CDR3 runs 14 residues. CDR3 nucleotides: TGCGCCAGCAGCGGCGAGCGGGGTGGCGAGACCCAGTACTTC. Translation gives CASSGERGGETQYF.

By sample fraction, this clonotype is medium-sized. The genes are TRBV24-1 and TRBJ2-3; possible D gene TRBD2, 6 bases. V was pared by 5 bases and J by 3 bases, with 11 bases between. This CDR3 has 14 amino acids. CDR1 and CDR2 from the germline V gene are KGHDR and SFDVKD. The CDR3 sequence: CATSGGTATDTQYF. In DNA form, the CDR3 reads TGTGCCACCAGTGGGGGGACTGCAACAGATACGCAGTATTTT.

This clonotype was observed many times. This CDR3 is CASSWGRGSLEQYF. The CDR3 nucleotides are TGTGCCAGCAGCTGGGGTCGGGGATCCCTCGAGCAGTACTTC. This chain uses TRBV11-2 with TRBJ2-7, with D perhaps matching TRBD2 (5 bases). Between the trimmed V and J ends, which lost 4 bases and 6 bases, there was a span of 16 bases. CDR3 size: 14 residues. The germline V gene encodes CDR1 SGHAT and CDR2 FQNNGV.

By share, this clonotype counts as medium-sized. This chain links TRBV13 with TRBJ1-2; 7 nucleotides line up with TRBD1. V shed 4 bases, J shed 6 bases, and the junction held 8 bases outside the gene matches. Germline CDR1 is PRHDT and CDR2 is FYEKMQ (reference sequence). This CDR3 spans 14 amino acids. The CDR3 protein is CASSSSGGMNGYTF. Written as DNA, the CDR3 is TGTGCCAGCAGCTCGTCAGGGGGGATGAATGGCTACACCTTC.

This clonotype has ten or more counts. This sequence joins TRBV4-1 and TRBJ1-6; D is unresolved. V dropped 1 base and J dropped 7 bases, with 5 bases sitting between them. This CDR3 has 13 residues. CDR1 and CDR2 from the germline V gene are MGHRA and YSYEKL. This CDR3 is CASSQGANSPLHF. The CDR3 DNA reads TGCGCCAGCAGCCAAGGTGCAAATTCACCCCTCCACTTT.